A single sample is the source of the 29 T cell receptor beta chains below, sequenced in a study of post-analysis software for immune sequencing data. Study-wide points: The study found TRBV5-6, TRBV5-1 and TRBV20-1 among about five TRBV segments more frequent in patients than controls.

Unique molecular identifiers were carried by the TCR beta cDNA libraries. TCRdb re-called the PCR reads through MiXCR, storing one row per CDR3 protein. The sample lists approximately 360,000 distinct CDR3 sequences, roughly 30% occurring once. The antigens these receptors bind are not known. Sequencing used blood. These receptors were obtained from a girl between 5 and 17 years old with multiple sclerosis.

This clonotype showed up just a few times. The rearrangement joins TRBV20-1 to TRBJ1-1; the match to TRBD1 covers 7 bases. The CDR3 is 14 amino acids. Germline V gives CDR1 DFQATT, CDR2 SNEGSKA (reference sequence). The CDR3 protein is CSITVGTVVTEAFF. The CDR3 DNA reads TGCAGCATTACGGTGGGGACAGTCGTCACTGAAGCTTTCTTT.

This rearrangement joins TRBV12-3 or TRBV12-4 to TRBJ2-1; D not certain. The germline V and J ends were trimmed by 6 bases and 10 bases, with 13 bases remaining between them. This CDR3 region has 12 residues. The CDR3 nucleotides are TGTGCCAGCAGATCGACCCCCTTGGAGCAGTTCTTC. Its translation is CASRSTPLEQFF.

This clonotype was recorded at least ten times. The CDR3 nucleotides read TGTGCCAGCAGCCCAATCCAGCATTCAAAGAGCTACGAGCAGTACTTC. Its translation is CASSPIQHSKSYEQYF. The chain uses TRBV11-2 and TRBJ2-7; unclear D gene. The V end lost 5 bases, the J end lost 3 bases, and 20 bases lay between the germline ends. Germline V CDR1 and CDR2: SGHAT, FQNNGV. The length of the CDR3 is 16 residues.

CDR3 DNA: TGTGCTAGTGGTTTGGAAAACAATCAGCCCCAGCATTTT. Amino acids: CASGLENNQPQHF. V usage is TRBV12-5 and J usage is TRBJ1-5, with D unclear. CDR1 and CDR2 (germline): LGHNT, FRNRAP. This CDR3 has 13 amino acids. V lost 1 base and J 3 bases, leaving 4 bases between the germline ends.

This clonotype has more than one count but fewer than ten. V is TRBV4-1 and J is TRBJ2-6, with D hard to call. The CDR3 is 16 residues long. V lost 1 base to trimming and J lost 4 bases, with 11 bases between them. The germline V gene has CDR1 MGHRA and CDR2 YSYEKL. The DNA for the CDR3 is TGCGCCAGCAGCCAAGTCAGCTGGTCCGGGGCCAACGTCCTGACTTTC. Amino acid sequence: CASSQVSWSGANVLTF.

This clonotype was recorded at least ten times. The CDR3 nucleotides read TGCGCCAGCAGCCAAGAGTTGAACAATGAGCAGTTCTTC. Its translation: CASSQELNNEQFF. The chain links TRBV4-3 to TRBJ2-1; no definite D call. The CDR3 is 13 amino acids. V lost 0 bases to trimming and J lost 5 bases, with 5 bases between them. Per the germline V gene, CDR1 is LGHNA and CDR2 is YSLEER.

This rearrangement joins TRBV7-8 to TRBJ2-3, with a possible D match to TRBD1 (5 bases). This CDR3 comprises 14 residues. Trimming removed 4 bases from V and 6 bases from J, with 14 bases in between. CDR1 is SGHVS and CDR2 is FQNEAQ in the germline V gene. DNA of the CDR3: TGTGCCAGCAGCTCCCTGTCAGGGATCGATACGCAGTATTTT. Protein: CASSSLSGIDTQYF.

CDR3 loop: CASSRSSGGETQYF. The CDR3 DNA is TGTGCCAGCAGCCGGAGCAGCGGGGGAGAGACCCAGTACTTC. The rearrangement links TRBV2 to TRBJ2-5; 8 nucleotides agree with TRBD2. The germline gives CDR1 SNHLY, CDR2 FYNNEI. J gave up 4 bases and V 6 bases, and 7 bases lay outside the gene matches. CDR3 size: 14 residues.

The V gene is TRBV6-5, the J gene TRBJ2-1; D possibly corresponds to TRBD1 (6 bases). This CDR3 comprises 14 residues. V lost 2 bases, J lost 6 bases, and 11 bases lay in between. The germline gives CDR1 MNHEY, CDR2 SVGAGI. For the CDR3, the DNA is TGTGCCAGCAGTTACGGGACACCGGCCAATGAGCAGTTCTTC. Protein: CASSYGTPANEQFF.

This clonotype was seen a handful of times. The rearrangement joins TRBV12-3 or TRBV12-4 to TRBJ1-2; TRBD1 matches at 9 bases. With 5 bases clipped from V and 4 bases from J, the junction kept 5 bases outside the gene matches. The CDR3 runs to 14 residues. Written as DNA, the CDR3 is TGTGCCAGCAGTCCGACAGGGGGAGGCTATGGCTACACCTTC. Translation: CASSPTGGGYGYTF.

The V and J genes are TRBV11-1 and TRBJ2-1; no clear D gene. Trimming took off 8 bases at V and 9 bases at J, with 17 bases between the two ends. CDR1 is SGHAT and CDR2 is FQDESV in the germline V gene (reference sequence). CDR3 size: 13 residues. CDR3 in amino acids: CASSGFTQFEQFF. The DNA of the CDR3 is TGTGCCAGCTCTGGGTTCACGCAATTTGAGCAGTTCTTC. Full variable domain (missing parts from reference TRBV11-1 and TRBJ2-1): EAEVAQSPRYKITEKSQAVAFWCDPISGHATLYWYRQILGQGPELLVQFQDESVVDDSQLPKDRFSAERLKGVDSTLKIQPAELGDSAMYLCASSGFTQFEQFFGPGTRLTVL.

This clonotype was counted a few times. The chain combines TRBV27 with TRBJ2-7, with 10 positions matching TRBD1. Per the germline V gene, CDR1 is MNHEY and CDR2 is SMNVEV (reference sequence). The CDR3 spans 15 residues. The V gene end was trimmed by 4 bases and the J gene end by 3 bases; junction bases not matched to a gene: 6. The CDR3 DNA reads TGTGCCAGCAGTTCGGAGGGACAGGGGATCTACGAGCAGTACTTC. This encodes CASSSEGQGIYEQYF.

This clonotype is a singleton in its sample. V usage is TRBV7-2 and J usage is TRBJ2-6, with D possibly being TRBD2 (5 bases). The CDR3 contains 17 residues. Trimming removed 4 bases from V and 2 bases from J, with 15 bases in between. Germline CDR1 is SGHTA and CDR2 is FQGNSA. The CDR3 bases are TGTGCCAGCAGCTCGGAGCATGTCGGGGCTGGGGCCAACGTCCTGACTTTC. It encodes CASSSEHVGAGANVLTF.

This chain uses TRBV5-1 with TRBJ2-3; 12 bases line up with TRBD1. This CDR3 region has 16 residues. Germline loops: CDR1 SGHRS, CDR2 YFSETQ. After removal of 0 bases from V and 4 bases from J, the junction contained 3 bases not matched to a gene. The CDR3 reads CASSLEGTGGPDTQYF. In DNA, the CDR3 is TGCGCCAGCAGCTTGGAGGGGACAGGGGGCCCAGATACGCAGTATTTT. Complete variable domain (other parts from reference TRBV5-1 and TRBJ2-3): KAGVTQTPRYLIKTRGQQVTLSCSPISGHRSVSWYQQTPGQGLQFLFEYFSETQRNKGNFPGRFSGRQFSNSRSEMNVSTLELGDSALYLCASSLEGTGGPDTQYFGPGTRLTVL.

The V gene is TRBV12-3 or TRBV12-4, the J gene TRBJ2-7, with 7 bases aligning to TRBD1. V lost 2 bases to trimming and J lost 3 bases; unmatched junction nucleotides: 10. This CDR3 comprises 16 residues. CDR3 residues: CASSLLDRDLGYEQYF. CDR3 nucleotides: TGTGCCAGCAGTTTACTTGACAGGGACCTCGGCTACGAGCAGTACTTC.

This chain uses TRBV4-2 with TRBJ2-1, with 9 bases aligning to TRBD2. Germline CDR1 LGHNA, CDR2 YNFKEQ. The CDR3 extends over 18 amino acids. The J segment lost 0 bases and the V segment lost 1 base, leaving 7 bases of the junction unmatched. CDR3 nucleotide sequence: TGTGCCAGCAGCCAAGCCCCACTAGCGGGCCACTCCTACAATGAGCAGTTCTTC. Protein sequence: CASSQAPLAGHSYNEQFF.

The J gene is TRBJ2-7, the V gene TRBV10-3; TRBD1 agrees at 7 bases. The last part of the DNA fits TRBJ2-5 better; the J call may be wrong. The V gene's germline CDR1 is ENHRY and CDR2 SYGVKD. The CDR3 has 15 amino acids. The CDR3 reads CAISKRGLIQETQYF. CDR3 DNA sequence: TGTGCCATCAGTAAGAGGGGGCTGATCCAAGAGACCCAGTACTTC.

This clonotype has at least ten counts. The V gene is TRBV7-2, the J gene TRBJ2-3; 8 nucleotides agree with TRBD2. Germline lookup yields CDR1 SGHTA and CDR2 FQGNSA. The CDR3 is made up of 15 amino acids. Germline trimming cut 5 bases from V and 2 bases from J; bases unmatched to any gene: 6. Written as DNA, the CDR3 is TGTGCCAGCAGCATAATAGCGGGGATCACAGATACGCAGTATTTT. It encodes CASSIIAGITDTQYF.

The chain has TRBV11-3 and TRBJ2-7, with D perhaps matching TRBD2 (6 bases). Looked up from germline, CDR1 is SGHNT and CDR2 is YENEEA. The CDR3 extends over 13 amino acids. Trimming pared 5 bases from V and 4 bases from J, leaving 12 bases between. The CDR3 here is CASSAPGEYEQYF. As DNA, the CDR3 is TGTGCCAGCAGCGCACCGGGGGAATACGAGCAGTACTTC.

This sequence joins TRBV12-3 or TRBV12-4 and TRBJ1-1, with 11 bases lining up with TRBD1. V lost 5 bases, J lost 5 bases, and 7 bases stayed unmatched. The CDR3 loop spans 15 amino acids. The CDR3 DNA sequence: TGTGCCAGCAGTGCCCGGGACAGGGGGGTGACTGAAGCTTTCTTT. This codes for CASSARDRGVTEAFF.

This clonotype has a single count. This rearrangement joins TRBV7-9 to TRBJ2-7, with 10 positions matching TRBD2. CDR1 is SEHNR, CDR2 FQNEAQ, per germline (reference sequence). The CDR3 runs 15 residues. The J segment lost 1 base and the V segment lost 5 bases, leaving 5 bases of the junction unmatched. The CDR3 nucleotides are TGTGCCAGCAGCGTACCTAGCGGGGGATCCTACGAGCAGTACTTC. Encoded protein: CASSVPSGGSYEQYF.

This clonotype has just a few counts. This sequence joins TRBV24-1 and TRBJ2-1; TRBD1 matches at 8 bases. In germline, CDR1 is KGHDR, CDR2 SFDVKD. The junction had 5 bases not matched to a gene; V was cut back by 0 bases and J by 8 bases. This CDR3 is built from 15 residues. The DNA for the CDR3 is TGTGCCACCAGTGATTTGCGGACAGGGTGGGATGAGCAGTTCTTC. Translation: CATSDLRTGWDEQFF.

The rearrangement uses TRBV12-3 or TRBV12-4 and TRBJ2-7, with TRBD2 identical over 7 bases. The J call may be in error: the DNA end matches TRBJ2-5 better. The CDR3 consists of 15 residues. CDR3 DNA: TGTGCCAGCAGTTTTAGTGGGGGGGGATGGGGGACCCAGTACTTC. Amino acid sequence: CASSFSGGGWGTQYF.

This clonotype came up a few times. The CDR3 bases are TGTGCCAGCAGCCCCGACCATTTTAGGGACTATGGCTACACCTTC. It yields the protein CASSPDHFRDYGYTF. J is TRBJ1-2 and V is TRBV6-5; D remains ambiguous. V lost 6 bases and J 3 bases, leaving 17 bases between the germline ends. The CDR3 is made up of 15 amino acids. The V gene's germline CDR1 is MNHEY and CDR2 SVGAGI.

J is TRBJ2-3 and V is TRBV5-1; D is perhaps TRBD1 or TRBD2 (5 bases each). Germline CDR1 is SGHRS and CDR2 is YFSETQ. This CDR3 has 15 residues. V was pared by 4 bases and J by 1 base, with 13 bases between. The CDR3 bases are TGCGCCAGCAGCCCGGGACCCGGGCGCACAGATACGCAGTATTTT. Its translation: CASSPGPGRTDTQYF.

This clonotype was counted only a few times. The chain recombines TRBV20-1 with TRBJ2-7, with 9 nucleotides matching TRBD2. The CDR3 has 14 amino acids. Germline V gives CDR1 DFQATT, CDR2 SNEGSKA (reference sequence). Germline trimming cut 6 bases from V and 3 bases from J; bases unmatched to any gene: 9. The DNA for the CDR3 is TGCAGTGCCAAGACGAGCGGGGGGATCTACGAGCAGTACTTC. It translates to CSAKTSGGIYEQYF.

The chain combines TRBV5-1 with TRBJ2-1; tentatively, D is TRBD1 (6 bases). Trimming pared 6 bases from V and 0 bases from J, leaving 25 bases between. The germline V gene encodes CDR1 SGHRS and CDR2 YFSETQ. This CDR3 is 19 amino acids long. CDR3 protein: CASKPVGQSIPSSYNEQFF. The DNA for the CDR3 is TGCGCCAGCAAACCCGTCGGACAGTCCATCCCAAGCTCCTACAATGAGCAGTTCTTC.

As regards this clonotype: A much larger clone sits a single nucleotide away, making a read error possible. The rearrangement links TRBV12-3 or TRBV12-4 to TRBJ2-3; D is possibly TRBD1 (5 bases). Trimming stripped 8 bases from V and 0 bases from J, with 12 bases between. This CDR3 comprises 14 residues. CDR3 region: CASPLGLSTDTQYF. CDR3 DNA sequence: TGTGCCAGCCCCCTGGGGCTAAGCACAGATACGCAGTATTTT.

CDR3 sequence reads: CASSLTSGGAPEQFF. The CDR3 coding sequence is TGTGCCAGCAGCCTAACTAGCGGGGGGGCCCCTGAGCAGTTCTTC. The V and J genes are TRBV3-1 and TRBJ2-1; 13 positions match TRBD2. In germline, CDR1 is LGHDT, CDR2 YNNKEL (reference sequence). This CDR3 region has 15 residues. The trim removed 4 bases at V and 9 bases at J, leaving 6 bases unmatched.